A single sample is the source of the 21 T cell receptor beta chains below, sequenced in a study of graft-versus-host responses after intestinal transplantation. Approximately 200,000 CFSE-labeled responder cells were plated with approximately 200,000 irradiated, violet-dye-labeled stimulator cells. Produced via immunoSEQ multiplex PCR; TCRdb's table is partial and in-frame only. The profile shows some 13,000 clones, roughly 32% of them singletons. The sequencing used alloreactive CD8+ T cells from a mixed lymphocyte reaction culture, collected before intestinal transplant. Subset defined: CFSE-low proliferating T cells sorted from approximately six-day pre-transplant mixed lymphocyte reaction (GvH or HvG direction). Receptors were obtained from a human patient who received an intestinal transplant.

Sample share makes this clone medium-sized. J is TRBJ2-7 and V is TRBV5-4, with D possibly TRBD2 on 5 matching bases. The CDR3 runs 12 residues. The V gene lost 0 bases and the J gene lost 7 bases, with 8 bases spanning the gap. Germline V CDR1 and CDR2: SGHNT, YYREEE (reference sequence). CDR3: CASSLAPGEQYF. The CDR3 coding sequence is TGTGCCAGCAGCTTGGCCCCGGGGGAGCAGTACTTC.

The chain uses TRBV4-1 and TRBJ2-4; TRBD2 is a possible D gene (6 bases). V dropped 1 base and J dropped 9 bases, with 16 bases sitting between them. Germline CDR1 and CDR2: MGHRA and YSYEKL. The CDR3 sequence is 15 residues long. CDR3 nucleotides: TGCGCCAGCAGCCAAGTTCTTTTATATAGCGGCATTCAGTACTTC. Translation gives CASSQVLLYSGIQYF.

There are a few counts of this clone. The CDR3, as DNA: TGTGCCAGCAGCTTAGGTCGTGGGAATGAGCAGTTCTTC. This sequence encodes CASSLGRGNEQFF. The chain carries TRBV5-6 and TRBJ2-1; D not resolved. The CDR3 consists of 13 residues. Trimming cost V 2 bases and J 7 bases, with 10 bases left between them. Germline V gene lookup returns CDR1 SGHDT and CDR2 YYEEEE.

The chain couples TRBV4-1 to TRBJ2-1; the D call may be TRBD1 or TRBD2 (5 bases each). The CDR3 loop spans 15 amino acids. Between the trimmed V and J ends, which lost 0 bases and 1 base, there was a span of 7 bases. In germline, CDR1 is MGHRA, CDR2 YSYEKL. CDR3 loop: CASSQEGVSYNEQFF. The DNA for the CDR3 is TGCGCCAGCAGCCAAGAGGGGGTTTCCTACAATGAGCAGTTCTTC.

In this sample, this clone turned up a few times. The gene calls are TRBV6-6 and TRBJ2-7; D perhaps matches TRBD1 (6 bases). The CDR3 is made up of 12 amino acids. The germline V gene encodes CDR1 MNHNY and CDR2 SVGAGI (reference sequence). V lost 5 bases, J lost 6 bases, and 11 bases lay in between. CDR3: CASSPTGLEQYF. The CDR3 DNA sequence: TGTGCCAGCAGTCCAACAGGGCTCGAGCAGTACTTC.

The chain recombines TRBV9 with TRBJ2-3; TRBD2 aligns across 9 bases. V shed 3 bases, J shed 1 base, and the junction held 3 bases outside the gene matches. Germline V gives CDR1 SGDLS, CDR2 YYNGEE. The CDR3 spans 15 residues. DNA for the CDR3: TGTGCCAGCAGCGGTCTAGCGGGGCGCACAGATACGCAGTATTTT. It specifies CASSGLAGRTDTQYF.

This clone was seen a handful of times. The chain uses TRBV14 and TRBJ2-1; TRBD2 aligns across 7 bases. Germline CDR1 reads SGHDN; CDR2 reads FVKESK. The CDR3 is 17 residues long. The V gene end was trimmed by 2 bases and the J gene end by 3 bases; junction bases not matched to a gene: 10. CDR3 protein: CASSQTLAERGYNEQFF. CDR3 sequence (DNA): TGTGCCAGCAGCCAAACCCTCGCCGAGCGGGGCTACAATGAGCAGTTCTTC. The full variable domain, completed using reference TRBV14 and TRBJ2-1, is EAGVTQFPSHSVIEKGQTVTLRCDPISGHDNLYWYRRVMGKEIKFLLHFVKESKQDESGMPNNRFLAERTGGTYSTLKVQPAELEDSGVYFCASSQTLAERGYNEQFFGPGTRLTVL.

In this sample, this clone turned up a few times. The chain employs TRBV14 and TRBJ2-1; D is perhaps TRBD2 (6 bases). The CDR3 covers 14 residues. Per the germline V gene, CDR1 is SGHDN and CDR2 is FVKESK. Trimming pared 4 bases from V and 7 bases from J, leaving 14 bases between. The CDR3 sequence is CASSLLSGRNEQFF. The CDR3 DNA sequence: TGTGCCAGCAGCCTCTTGAGTGGGAGGAATGAGCAGTTCTTC.

CDR3 in amino acids: CASRVGGPTDTQYF. CDR3 nucleotide sequence: TGTGCCAGTAGGGTCGGGGGGCCCACAGATACGCAGTATTTT. J is TRBJ2-3 and V is TRBV19; D perhaps matches TRBD2 (7 bases). This CDR3 spans 14 amino acids. Trimming took 6 bases from V and 2 from J, leaving 12 bases between them. Looked up from germline, CDR1 is LNHDA and CDR2 is SQIVND (reference sequence).

This clone was detected only once. The rearrangement joins TRBV27 to TRBJ2-2; no clear D gene. The CDR3 spans 15 residues. Trimming shortened V by 0 bases and J by 7 bases, and 12 bases separated the two germline ends. Germline CDR1 MNHEY, CDR2 SMNVEV (reference sequence). The DNA of the CDR3 is TGTGCCAGCAGTTTATCGCACCCCGTGGGCGGGGAGCTGTTTTTT. It translates to CASSLSHPVGGELFF.

V and J are TRBV6-5 and TRBJ2-2, with D hard to call. Germline loops: CDR1 MNHEY, CDR2 SVGAGI. The ends were cut back, 6 bases at V and 7 bases at J, with 6 bases in the middle. This CDR3 has 11 amino acids. The CDR3 protein is CASSPDGELFF. In nucleotides, the CDR3 is TGTGCCAGCAGCCCTGACGGGGAGCTGTTTTTT.

The chain links TRBV4-1 to TRBJ2-1; TRBD2 is a possible D gene (6 bases). CDR1 and CDR2 (germline): MGHRA, YSYEKL. The CDR3 has 12 residues. The V end was cut by 3 bases, the J end by 7 bases, with 7 bases between. The CDR3 DNA follows: TGCGCCAGCAGCCAGGACTATAATGAGCAGTTCTTC. Translated, it gives CASSQDYNEQFF.

The chain uses TRBV6-1 and TRBJ2-7, with a tentative D call TRBD1 (5 bases). In germline, CDR1 is MNHNS, CDR2 SASEGT. Trimming cost V 3 bases and J 4 bases, with 13 bases left between them. The CDR3 covers 14 residues. The CDR3 here is CASSDLRGGYEQYF. As DNA, the CDR3 is TGTGCCAGCAGTGATCTAAGGGGCGGATACGAGCAGTACTTC.

CDR3 nucleotide sequence: TGTGCCAGCTACGGGGGCGGGGGGTTCTACAATGAGCAGTTCTTC. Protein: CASYGGGGFYNEQFF. The chain employs TRBV4-2 and TRBJ2-1; 8 positions agree with TRBD2. CDR1 is LGHNA and CDR2 is YNFKEQ in the germline V gene. The V segment lost 8 bases and the J segment 3 bases; nucleotides outside the gene matches: 9. The CDR3 covers 15 residues.

This rearrangement joins TRBV7-9 to TRBJ2-1; TRBD2 matches at 7 bases. With V trimmed by 4 bases and J by 1 base, 10 bases remained unmatched. Germline-derived CDR1 and CDR2 are SEHNR and FQNEAQ (reference sequence). The CDR3 loop spans 17 amino acids. The CDR3 nucleotides are TGTGCCAGCAGCTCCTCTCGGGTGCGGGGGTCCTACAATGAGCAGTTCTTC. This encodes CASSSSRVRGSYNEQFF.

In its sample, this clone was seen a few times. The chain is built from TRBV6-4 and TRBJ1-4; tentative D call: TRBD1 (6 bases). The germline CDR1 and CDR2 sequences are MRHNA and SNTAGT. The CDR3 consists of 15 residues. Trimming removed 1 base at V and 5 bases at J, with 11 bases between. In DNA, the CDR3 is TGTGCCAGCAGTGACTGGTGGGGGCGAAATGAAAAACTGTTTTTT. Protein: CASSDWWGRNEKLFF.

The chain is built from TRBV5-1 and TRBJ1-2; 8 bases map to TRBD1. Trimming took 3 bases from V and 8 from J; bases not matched to a gene: 15. Germline CDR1 SGHRS, CDR2 YFSETQ. The length of the CDR3 is 16 residues. This chain's CDR3 is CASSWAPGQVEFGYTF. As DNA, the CDR3 is TGCGCCAGCAGCTGGGCCCCGGGACAGGTTGAATTCGGCTACACCTTC.

This clone was seen only a few times. The V call is TRBV6-6, the J call TRBJ1-1; no reliable D call. CDR3 size: 11 residues. V was cut by 7 bases and J by 10 bases, with 13 bases left in between. CDR1 MNHNY and CDR2 SVGAGI come from the germline V gene (reference sequence). The CDR3 sequence: CASTKAEPAFF. CDR3 DNA sequence: TGTGCCAGCACCAAGGCAGAACCAGCTTTCTTT.

The genes are TRBV7-6 and TRBJ2-7, with D possibly TRBD2 on 5 matching bases. Germline CDR1 reads SGHVS; CDR2 reads FNYEAQ. CDR3 length: 14 amino acids. Trimming removed 2 bases from V and 2 bases from J, with 10 bases in between. The CDR3 nucleotides are TGTGCCAGCAGCTTAAGTCTGGGAGCCTACGAGCAGTACTTC. This gives the protein CASSLSLGAYEQYF.

The chain couples TRBV19 to TRBJ2-2; maybe TRBD2 (6 bases). Per the germline V gene, CDR1 is LNHDA and CDR2 is SQIVND (reference sequence). V lost 7 bases, J lost 6 bases, and 15 bases lay in between. The CDR3 extends over 14 amino acids. CDR3 loop: CASTPLGSAGELFF. CDR3 DNA sequence: TGTGCCAGTACCCCCCTCGGGAGCGCCGGGGAGCTGTTTTTT.

The chain links TRBV4-1 to TRBJ1-2, with D possibly being TRBD1 (5 bases). CDR3 length equals 15 residues. In germline, CDR1 is MGHRA, CDR2 YSYEKL. Trimming cost V 1 base and J 4 bases, with 13 bases left between them. DNA of the CDR3: TGCGCCAGCAGCCAAGGAGGGGAAAGTCCCTATGGCTACACCTTC. This codes for CASSQGGESPYGYTF.